This TCR beta chain is drawn from a study of blood T cell repertoires in COVID-19. At the level of the study: Specimens from acute and convalescent COVID-19 originated in the United States, Italy and Spain.

The germline V gene encodes CDR1 SGHTA and CDR2 FQGTGA. With V trimmed by 2 bases and J by 9 bases, 12 bases remained unmatched. This CDR3 region has 18 residues. Assay used: immunoSEQ multiplex PCR; TCRdb lists only in-frame clones, some missing. The table includes a few hundred thousand clones, approximately 90% detected once. This clone was detected only once. The clonotype was recovered from a woman between 40 and 55 years old who had been exposed to COVID-19. The chain carries TRBV7-3 and TRBJ1-6; 11 positions agree with TRBD1. Sample: PBMCs or T cells enriched from blood (not recorded which). The CDR3 DNA is TGTGCCAGCAGCTTATCCCCCCCGGGACAGGGGGTAGGTTCACCCCTCCACTTT. Its translation: CASSLSPPGQGVGSPLHF.